The source of this TCR beta chain is a study of T cells after yellow fever vaccination. For the study at large: Fractions of low cell number were prepared using SMART-Seq v4 Ultra Low Input.

TCRdb ran MiXCR on the 5' RACE reads and lists one entry per CDR3 protein. The data contain about 220,000 distinct CDR3 sequences, 2.5% to 3.5% of them seen just once; the ten biggest clones take up under 3.5%. General observations from the study: Of the clonotypes, a small share occurred in both CD4 and CD8 compartments. A weaker but faster secondary response was observed, peaking on day 5 versus 15. Sorted repertoires could include abundant contaminating clonotypes from bulk cells.

The sample holds a few counts of this clonotype. Its specificity is unknown. The material sequenced was CD4+ T cells sorted from PBMCs, taken 10 days after the yellow fever booster vaccination. The receptor comes from a man between 18 and 29 years old who received the YFV17D yellow fever vaccine.

This chain's CDR3 is CASSTEGGMETQYF. The CDR3 DNA reads as TGTGCCAGCAGTACGGAGGGGGGTATGGAGACCCAGTACTTC. The genes are TRBV6-2 or TRBV6-3 and TRBJ2-5; D possibly uses TRBD1 or TRBD2 (6 bases each). The germline CDR1 and CDR2 sequences are MNHEY and SVGEGT. This CDR3 region has 14 residues. With 5 bases removed from V and 5 bases from J, the gap between germline ends came to 15 bases.